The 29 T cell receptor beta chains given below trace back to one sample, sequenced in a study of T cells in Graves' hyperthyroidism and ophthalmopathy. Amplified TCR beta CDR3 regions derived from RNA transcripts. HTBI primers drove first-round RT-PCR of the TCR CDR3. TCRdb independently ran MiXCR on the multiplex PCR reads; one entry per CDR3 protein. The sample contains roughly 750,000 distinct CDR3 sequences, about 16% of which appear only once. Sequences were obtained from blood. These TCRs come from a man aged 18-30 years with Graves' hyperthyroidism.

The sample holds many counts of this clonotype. The DNA for the CDR3 is TGCAGCGTTCCCACCGGCAACTGGGGTGAGCAGTTCTTC. Translated, it gives CSVPTGNWGEQFF. The gene calls are TRBV29-1 and TRBJ2-1; D is ambiguous. The CDR3 covers 13 residues. V was pared by 5 bases and J by 9 bases, with 17 bases between. CDR1 is SQVTM, CDR2 ANQGSEA, per germline.

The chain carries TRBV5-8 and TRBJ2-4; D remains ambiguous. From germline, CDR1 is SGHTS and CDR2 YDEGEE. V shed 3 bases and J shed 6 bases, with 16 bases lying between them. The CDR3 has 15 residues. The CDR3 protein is CASSWQSIQGNIQYF. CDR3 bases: TGTGCCAGCAGCTGGCAATCCATACAAGGAAACATTCAGTACTTC.

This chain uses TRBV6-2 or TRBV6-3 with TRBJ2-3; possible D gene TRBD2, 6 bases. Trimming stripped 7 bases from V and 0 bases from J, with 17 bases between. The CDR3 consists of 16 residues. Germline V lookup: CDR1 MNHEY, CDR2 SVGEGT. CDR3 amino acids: CASTLFSGPSTDTQYF. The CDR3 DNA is TGTGCCAGCACCTTATTTAGCGGACCTAGCACAGATACGCAGTATTTT.

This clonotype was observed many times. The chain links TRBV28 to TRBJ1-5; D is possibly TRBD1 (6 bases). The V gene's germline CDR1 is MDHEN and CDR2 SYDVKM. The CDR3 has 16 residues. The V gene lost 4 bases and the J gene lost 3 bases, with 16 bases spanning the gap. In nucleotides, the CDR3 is TGTGCCAGCAGTTCCCCAAGACGACAGGCCAATCAGCCCCAGCATTTT. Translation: CASSSPRRQANQPQHF.

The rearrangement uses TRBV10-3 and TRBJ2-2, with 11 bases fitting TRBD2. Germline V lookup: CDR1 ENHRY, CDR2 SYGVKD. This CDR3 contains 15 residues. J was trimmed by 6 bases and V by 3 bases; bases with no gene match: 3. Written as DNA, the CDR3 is TGTGCCATCAGTGAACTAGCGGGAGAGGCCGGGGAGCTGTTTTTT. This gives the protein CAISELAGEAGELFF.

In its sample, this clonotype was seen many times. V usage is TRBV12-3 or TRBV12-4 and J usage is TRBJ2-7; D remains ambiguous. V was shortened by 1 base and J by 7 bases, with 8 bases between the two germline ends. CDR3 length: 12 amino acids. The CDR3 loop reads CASSLGFLEQYF. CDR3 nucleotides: TGTGCCAGCAGTTTAGGTTTTTTGGAGCAGTACTTC.

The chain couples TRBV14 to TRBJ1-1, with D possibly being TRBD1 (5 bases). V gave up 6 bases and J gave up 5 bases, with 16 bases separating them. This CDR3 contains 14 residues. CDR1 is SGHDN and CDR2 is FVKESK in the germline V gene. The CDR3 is CASRSTWGETEAFF. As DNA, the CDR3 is TGTGCCAGCAGATCCACCTGGGGCGAAACTGAAGCTTTCTTT.

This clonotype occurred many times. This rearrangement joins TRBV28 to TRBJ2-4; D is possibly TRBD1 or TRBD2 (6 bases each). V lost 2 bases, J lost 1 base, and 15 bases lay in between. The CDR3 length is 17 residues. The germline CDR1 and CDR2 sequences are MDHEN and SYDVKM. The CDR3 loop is CASSLPRTGAAKNIQYF. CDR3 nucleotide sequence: TGTGCCAGCAGTTTACCCCGGACGGGGGCGGCCAAAAACATTCAGTACTTC.

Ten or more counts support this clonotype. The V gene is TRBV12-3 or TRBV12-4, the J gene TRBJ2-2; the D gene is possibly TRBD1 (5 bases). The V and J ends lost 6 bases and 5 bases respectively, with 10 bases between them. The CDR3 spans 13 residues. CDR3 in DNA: TGTGCCAGCAGGCAGGGAAGAACCGGGGAGCTGTTTTTT. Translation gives CASRQGRTGELFF.

In nucleotides, the CDR3 is TGCGCCAGCAGCTTGTCAGGGGCGAGCAATCAGCCCCAGCATTTT. Translation: CASSLSGASNQPQHF. The chain has TRBV5-1 and TRBJ1-5; TRBD1 is a possible D gene (6 bases). Germline CDR1 SGHRS, CDR2 YFSETQ. Between the trimmed V and J ends, which lost 1 base and 1 base, there was a span of 9 bases. The CDR3 length is 15 residues.

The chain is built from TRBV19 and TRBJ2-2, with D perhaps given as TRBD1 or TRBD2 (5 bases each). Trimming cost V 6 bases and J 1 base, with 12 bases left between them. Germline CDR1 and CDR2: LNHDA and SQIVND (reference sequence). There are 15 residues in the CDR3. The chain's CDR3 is CASRNRDQNTGELFF. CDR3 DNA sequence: TGTGCCAGTAGAAACCGGGACCAGAACACCGGGGAGCTGTTTTTT.

CDR3 coding DNA: TGCGCCAGCAGCTTGGGCCAATTACTCTACAATGAGCAGTTCTTC. Translating it yields CASSLGQLLYNEQFF. This chain connects TRBV5-1 to TRBJ2-1; D call uncertain. V was cut by 0 bases and J by 3 bases, with 10 bases left in between. Germline CDR1 and CDR2: SGHRS and YFSETQ. CDR3 length: 15 residues.

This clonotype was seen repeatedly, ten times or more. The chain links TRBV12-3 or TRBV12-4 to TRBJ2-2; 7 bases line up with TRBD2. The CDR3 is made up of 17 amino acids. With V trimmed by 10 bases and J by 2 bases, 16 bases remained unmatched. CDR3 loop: CATNPGGWEANTGELFF. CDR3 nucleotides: TGTGCCACCAATCCCGGGGGGTGGGAGGCTAACACCGGGGAGCTGTTTTTT.

This chain's CDR3 is CSASLTGPQDYGYTF. DNA of the CDR3: TGCAGTGCTAGCCTGACAGGGCCTCAAGACTATGGCTACACCTTC. This chain joins TRBV20-1 and TRBJ1-2; 7 bases agree with TRBD1. V shed 3 bases and J 3 bases; nucleotides not matched to a gene: 10. Germline lookup yields CDR1 DFQATT and CDR2 SNEGSKA (reference sequence). The CDR3 extends over 15 amino acids.

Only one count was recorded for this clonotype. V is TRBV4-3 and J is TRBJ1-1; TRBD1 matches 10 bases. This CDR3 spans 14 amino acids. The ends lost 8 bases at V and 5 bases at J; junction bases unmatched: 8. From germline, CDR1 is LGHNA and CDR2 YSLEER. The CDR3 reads CASQTRQGATEAFF. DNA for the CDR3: TGCGCCAGCCAAACTCGACAGGGGGCTACTGAAGCTTTCTTT.

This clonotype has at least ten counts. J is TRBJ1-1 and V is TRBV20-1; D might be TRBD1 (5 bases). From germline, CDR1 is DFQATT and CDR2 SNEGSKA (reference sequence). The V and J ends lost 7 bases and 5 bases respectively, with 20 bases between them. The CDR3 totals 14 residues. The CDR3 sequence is CSVVSGSWGTEAFF. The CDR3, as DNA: TGCAGTGTTGTGAGCGGATCATGGGGGACTGAAGCTTTCTTT.

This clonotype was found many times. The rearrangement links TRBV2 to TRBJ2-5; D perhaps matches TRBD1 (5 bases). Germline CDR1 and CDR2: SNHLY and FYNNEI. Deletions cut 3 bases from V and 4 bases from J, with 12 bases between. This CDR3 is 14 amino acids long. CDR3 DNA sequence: TGTGCCAGCAGTGATTGGGATAGGGGAGAGACCCAGTACTTC. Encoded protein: CASSDWDRGETQYF. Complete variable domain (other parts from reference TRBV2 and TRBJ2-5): EPEVTQTPSHQVTQMGQEVILRCVPISNHLYFYWYRQILGQKVEFLVSFYNNEISEKSEIFDDQFSVERPDGSNFTLKIRSTKLEDSAMYFCASSDWDRGETQYFGPGTRLLVL.

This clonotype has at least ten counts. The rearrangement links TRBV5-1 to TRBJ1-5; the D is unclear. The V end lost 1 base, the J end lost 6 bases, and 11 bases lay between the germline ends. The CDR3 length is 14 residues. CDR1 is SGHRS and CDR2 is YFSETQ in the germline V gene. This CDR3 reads CASSLSDSGQPQHF. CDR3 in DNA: TGCGCCAGCAGCTTGTCGGACTCAGGTCAGCCCCAGCATTTT. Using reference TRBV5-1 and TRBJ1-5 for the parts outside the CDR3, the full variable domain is KAGVTQTPRYLIKTRGQQVTLSCSPISGHRSVSWYQQTPGQGLQFLFEYFSETQRNKGNFPGRFSGRQFSNSRSEMNVSTLELGDSALYLCASSLSDSGQPQHFGDGTRLSIL.

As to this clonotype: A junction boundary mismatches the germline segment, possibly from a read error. CDR3 in DNA: TGTGCCAGCGGTTTAGTTGGTGAGCAGTTCTTC. Amino acids: CASGLVGEQFF. The chain is built from TRBV12-3 or TRBV12-4 and TRBJ2-1; D gene unclear. The CDR3 sequence is 11 residues long.

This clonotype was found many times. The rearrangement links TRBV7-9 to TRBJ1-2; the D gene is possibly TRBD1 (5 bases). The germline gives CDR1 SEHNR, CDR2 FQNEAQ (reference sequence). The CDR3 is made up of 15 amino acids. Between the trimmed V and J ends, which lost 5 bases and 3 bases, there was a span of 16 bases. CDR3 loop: CASSTESQAYYGYTF. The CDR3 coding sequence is TGTGCCAGCAGCACCGAATCACAGGCCTACTATGGCTACACCTTC. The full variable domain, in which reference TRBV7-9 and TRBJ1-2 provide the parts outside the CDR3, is DTGVSQNPRHKITKRGQNVTFRCDPISEHNRLYWYRQTLGQGPEFLTYFQNEAQLEKSRLLSDRFSAERPKGSFSTLEIQRTEQGDSAMYLCASSTESQAYYGYTFGSGTRLTVV.

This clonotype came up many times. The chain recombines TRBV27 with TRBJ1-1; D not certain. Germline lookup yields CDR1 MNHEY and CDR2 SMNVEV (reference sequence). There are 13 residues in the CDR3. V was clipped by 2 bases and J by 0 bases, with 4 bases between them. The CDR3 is CASSLMMNTEAFF. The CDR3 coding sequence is TGTGCCAGCAGTTTAATGATGAACACTGAAGCTTTCTTT.

This chain's CDR3 is CASSANSSPHSNQPQHF. The DNA of the CDR3 is TGTGCCAGCAGCGCCAACTCGTCACCTCATAGCAATCAGCCCCAGCATTTT. The chain carries TRBV9 and TRBJ1-5; D gene uncertain. Germline CDR1 reads SGDLS; CDR2 reads YYNGEE. The CDR3 loop spans 17 amino acids. The V end lost 3 bases, the J end lost 0 bases, and 16 bases lay between the germline ends.

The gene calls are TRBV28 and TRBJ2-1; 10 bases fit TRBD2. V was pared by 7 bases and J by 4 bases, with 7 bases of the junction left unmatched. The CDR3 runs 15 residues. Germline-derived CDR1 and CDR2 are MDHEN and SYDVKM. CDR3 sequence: CASNVLAGMYNEQFF. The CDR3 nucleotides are TGTGCCAGCAACGTACTAGCGGGGATGTACAATGAGCAGTTCTTC.

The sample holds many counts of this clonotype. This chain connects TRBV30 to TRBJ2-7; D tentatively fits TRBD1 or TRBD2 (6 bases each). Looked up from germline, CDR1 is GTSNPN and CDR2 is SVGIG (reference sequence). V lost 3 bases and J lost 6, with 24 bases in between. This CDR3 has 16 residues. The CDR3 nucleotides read TGTGCCTGGAGGGCCCCGGGGGCTTCATCCGCCTCCGAGCAGTACTTC. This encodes CAWRAPGASSASEQYF.

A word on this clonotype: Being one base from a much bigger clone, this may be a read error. CDR3 protein: CASSQLAPLYNEQFF. The CDR3 nucleotides are TGTGCCAGCAGTCAACTAGCACCTCTATACAATGAGCAGTTCTTC. V is TRBV27 and J is TRBJ2-1; TRBD2 might be the D (6 bases). Germline V gives CDR1 MNHEY, CDR2 SMNVEV (reference sequence). The CDR3 runs to 15 residues. V lost 5 bases and J 4 bases, leaving 15 bases between the germline ends.

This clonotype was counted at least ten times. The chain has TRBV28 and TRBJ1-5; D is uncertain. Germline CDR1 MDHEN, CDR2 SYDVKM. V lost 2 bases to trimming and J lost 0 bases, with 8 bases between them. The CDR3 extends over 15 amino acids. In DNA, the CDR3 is TGTGCCAGCAGTTTAGTACACCCTAGCAATCAGCCCCAGCATTTT. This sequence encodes CASSLVHPSNQPQHF.

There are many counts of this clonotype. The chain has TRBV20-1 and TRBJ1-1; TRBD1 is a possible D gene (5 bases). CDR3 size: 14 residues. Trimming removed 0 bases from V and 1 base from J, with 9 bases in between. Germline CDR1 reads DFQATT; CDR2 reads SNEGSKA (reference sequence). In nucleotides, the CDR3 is TGCAGTGCTAGAGACCTGGGGACGAACACTGAAGCTTTCTTT. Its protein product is CSARDLGTNTEAFF.

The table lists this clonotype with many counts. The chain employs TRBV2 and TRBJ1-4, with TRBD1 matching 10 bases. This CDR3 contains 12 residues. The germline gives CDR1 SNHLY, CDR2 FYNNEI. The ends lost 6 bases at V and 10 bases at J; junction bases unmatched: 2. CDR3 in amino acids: CASSDRGPKLFF. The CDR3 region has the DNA TGTGCCAGCAGCGACAGGGGGCCAAAACTGTTTTTT.

The CDR3 loop is CSARDPYNSPLHF. CDR3 nucleotide sequence: TGCAGTGCTAGGGACCCTTATAATTCACCCCTCCACTTT. The chain uses TRBV20-1 and TRBJ1-6; no reliable D call. The CDR3 runs to 13 residues. V was clipped by 3 bases and J by 4 bases, with 7 bases between them. Germline values: CDR1 DFQATT, CDR2 SNEGSKA (reference sequence).